The 18 T cell receptor beta chains presented below share a single source sample, sequenced in a study of CD8 T cells in Susac syndrome. Reverse transcription used roughly 0.45 to 1 ug RNA and random hexamers. MiXCR, applied by TCRdb to the immunoSEQ multiplex PCR reads, yields one record per CDR3 protein. The data hold under 200,000 distinct CDR3 sequences, with around 90% observed a single time. Source material: CD4+ T cells from PBMCs. Receptors were obtained from a human donor with Susac syndrome.

The V call is TRBV5-1, the J call TRBJ2-1; 8 nucleotides align to TRBD1. The V and J ends lost 3 bases and 8 bases, in that order; junction bases with no gene match: 10. CDR1 and CDR2 (germline): SGHRS, YFSETQ. The CDR3 contains 15 residues. CDR3 bases: TGCGCCAGCAGCTCCAGGGGGCGCGGGACCCATGAGCAGTTCTTC. Protein sequence: CASSSRGRGTHEQFF.

J is TRBJ1-1 and V is TRBV2, with TRBD1 as a possible D gene (6 bases). Per the germline V gene, CDR1 is SNHLY and CDR2 is FYNNEI. This CDR3 region has 15 residues. Between the trimmed V and J ends, which lost 7 bases and 1 base, there was a span of 16 bases. The CDR3 here is CASKRGGQQNTEAFF. CDR3 nucleotide sequence: TGTGCCAGCAAAAGGGGAGGACAGCAGAACACTGAAGCTTTCTTT.

This clonotype has a single count. The rearrangement links TRBV2 to TRBJ2-3, with a tentative D call TRBD1 (6 bases). The germline V gene encodes CDR1 SNHLY and CDR2 FYNNEI. Between the trimmed V and J ends, which lost 5 bases and 0 bases, there was a span of 12 bases. There are 15 residues in the CDR3. The CDR3 loop is CASSRTAASTDTQYF. In nucleotides, the CDR3 is TGTGCCAGCAGTCGGACAGCAGCTAGCACAGATACGCAGTATTTT.

The CDR3 DNA sequence: TGTGCCAGCAGTTTAAGGTCGAGGTTGCAGTTCTTC. This translates into CASSLRSRLQFF. This chain uses TRBV28 with TRBJ2-1; no definite D call. The germline V gene encodes CDR1 MDHEN and CDR2 SYDVKM. The CDR3 totals 12 residues. V lost 2 bases, J lost 12 bases, and 11 bases lay in between.

This clonotype was seen only a few times. This chain links TRBV4-1 with TRBJ1-5, with D unresolved. The CDR3 has 13 residues. Between the trimmed V and J ends, which lost 4 bases and 8 bases, there was a span of 12 bases. Looked up from germline, CDR1 is MGHRA and CDR2 is YSYEKL. Here the CDR3 reads CASSLVKGEPQHF. In DNA, the CDR3 is TGCGCCAGCAGCCTAGTGAAGGGAGAGCCCCAGCATTTT.

The chain recombines TRBV28 with TRBJ1-4; TRBD1 is a possible D gene (6 bases). V was trimmed by 5 bases and J by 7 bases, leaving 20 bases between them. The germline V gene encodes CDR1 MDHEN and CDR2 SYDVKM. This CDR3 has 16 residues. CDR3 in amino acids: CASSQVEGTFGEKLFF. In DNA, the CDR3 is TGTGCCAGCAGTCAGGTTGAAGGGACATTTGGTGAAAAACTGTTTTTT.

The chain carries TRBV29-1 and TRBJ2-5; 7 nucleotides agree with TRBD1. V dropped 4 bases and J dropped 0; count of bases not matched to a gene: 5. This CDR3 has 14 amino acids. Germline CDR1 reads SQVTM; CDR2 reads ANQGSEA. CDR3 nucleotide sequence: TGCAGCGTTGTTACAGGGGAACACCAAGAGACCCAGTACTTC. This translates into CSVVTGEHQETQYF.

The rearrangement uses TRBV20-1 and TRBJ2-1, with 9 bases that match TRBD2. With V trimmed by 3 bases and J by 5 bases, 5 bases remained unmatched. The germline CDR1 and CDR2 sequences are DFQATT and SNEGSKA (reference sequence). The CDR3 is made up of 14 amino acids. Here the CDR3 DNA reads TGCAGTGCTAGTATGGCGGGGGGGAACAATGAGCAGTTCTTC. It encodes CSASMAGGNNEQFF.

The V gene is TRBV2, the J gene TRBJ2-1; 7 bases match TRBD2. This CDR3 contains 15 residues. Germline CDR1 reads SNHLY; CDR2 reads FYNNEI. The V and J ends lost 6 bases and 6 bases, in that order; junction bases with no gene match: 11. The DNA of the CDR3 is TGTGCCAGCAGCGACATTGCCGGGAGGCCCAATGAGCAGTTCTTC. Protein: CASSDIAGRPNEQFF.

This rearrangement joins TRBV20-1 to TRBJ1-5, with D perhaps matching TRBD1 (6 bases). The germline CDR1 and CDR2 sequences are DFQATT and SNEGSKA (reference sequence). Trimming stripped 5 bases from V and 4 bases from J, with 12 bases between. This CDR3 contains 13 residues. The CDR3 sequence is CSAGGRGNQPQHF. The CDR3 DNA follows: TGCAGTGCTGGGGGCCGAGGAAATCAGCCCCAGCATTTT.

J is TRBJ2-7 and V is TRBV10-1; 7 nucleotides line up with TRBD2. V lost 4 bases and J lost 4; bases outside the gene matches: 4. The CDR3 length is 13 residues. In germline, CDR1 is WNHNN, CDR2 SYGVQD (reference sequence). The DNA for the CDR3 is TGCGCCAGCAGTGGAGGCGGGGGATACGAGCAGTACTTC. Amino acids: CASSGGGGYEQYF.

J is TRBJ2-7 and V is TRBV6-5, with TRBD2 identical over 8 bases. The germline V gene has CDR1 MNHEY and CDR2 SVGAGI. Losses at the gene ends were 2 bases for V and 2 bases for J; bases not matched to a gene: 2. The CDR3 is made up of 14 amino acids. CDR3 nucleotide sequence: TGTGCCAGCAGTTACGCGGGGGGACCCTACGAGCAGTACTTC. Encoded protein: CASSYAGGPYEQYF.

The rearrangement links TRBV7-9 to TRBJ2-1, with D maybe TRBD2 (5 bases). Trimming removed 7 bases from V and 8 bases from J, with 18 bases in between. CDR1 is SEHNR, CDR2 FQNEAQ, per germline (reference sequence). The length of the CDR3 is 14 residues. The CDR3 region is CASNSRAVGDEQFF. The CDR3 nucleotides read TGTGCCAGCAATTCGCGGGCCGTAGGCGATGAGCAGTTCTTC.

The chain has TRBV4-1 and TRBJ2-1, with TRBD2 as a possible D gene (6 bases). This CDR3 spans 13 amino acids. Germline V gives CDR1 MGHRA, CDR2 YSYEKL. The germline V and J ends were trimmed by 4 bases and 8 bases, with 12 bases remaining between them. The CDR3 loop reads CASSPTGRYEQFF. The CDR3 DNA follows: TGCGCCAGCAGCCCTACGGGGAGGTATGAGCAGTTCTTC.

J is TRBJ1-1 and V is TRBV4-1, with 11 bases identical to TRBD1. The CDR3 is 15 residues long. CDR1 and CDR2 from the germline V gene are MGHRA and YSYEKL. Germline trimming cut 5 bases from V and 1 base from J; bases unmatched to any gene: 3. The CDR3 protein is CASSTGTGGNTEAFF. The CDR3 bases are TGCGCCAGCAGCACAGGGACAGGGGGGAACACTGAAGCTTTCTTT.

This chain connects TRBV12-3 or TRBV12-4 to TRBJ2-2; 16 positions agree with TRBD2. The CDR3 is 18 amino acids. V was pared by 4 bases and J by 3 bases, with 5 bases of the junction left unmatched. The CDR3 sequence is CASSYGTSGGAYTGELFF. The DNA for the CDR3 is TGTGCCAGCAGTTATGGGACTAGCGGGGGGGCTTACACCGGGGAGCTGTTTTTT.

This rearrangement joins TRBV18 to TRBJ1-2, with 9 bases matching TRBD1. The germline gives CDR1 KGHSH, CDR2 LQKENI. CDR3 length: 17 residues. The V gene end was trimmed by 4 bases and the J gene end by 7 bases; junction bases not matched to a gene: 16. The CDR3 loop is CASSLTGTGLIRGGYTF. CDR3 DNA sequence: TGTGCCAGCTCACTTACCGGGACAGGGCTTATCCGAGGTGGCTACACCTTC.

V usage is TRBV19 and J usage is TRBJ2-5, with a weak D call TRBD1 (5 bases). Germline CDR1 and CDR2: LNHDA and SQIVND (reference sequence). Trimming removed 1 base from V and 2 bases from J, with 8 bases in between. CDR3 length equals 14 residues. The CDR3 protein is CASSIASGQETQYF. The CDR3 DNA follows: TGTGCCAGTAGTATAGCGTCAGGGCAAGAGACCCAGTACTTC.